One sample yielded the 4 T cell receptor beta chains listed below, sequenced in a study of vaccination and CD4 T cells after COVID-19. Stated treatment: roughly 10-day PBMC culture with coronavirus spike peptide pools or control peptides (ViraFEST assay). Once obtained from cultured CD4+ T cells, the DNA was sequenced using the Oncomine TCR Beta short-read assay. TCRdb analysed the PCR reads with MiXCR anew, one entry per CDR3 protein. This table has fewer than 11,000 distinct CDR3 sequences, approximately 24% appearing once. No antigen has been identified for these receptors. The specimen was CD4+ T cells from blood, cultured in vitro, collected before SARS-CoV-2 vaccination. These receptor sequences come from a human donor who received a COVID-19 vaccine.

This clonotype has only a few counts. This CDR3 is CASSYRQDTEAFF. Here the CDR3 DNA reads TGTGCCAGCAGTTACAGGCAGGACACTGAAGCTTTCTTT. The chain couples TRBV6-5 to TRBJ1-1, with no clear D. This CDR3 contains 13 residues. Trimming removed 2 bases from V and 3 bases from J, with 7 bases in between. CDR1 MNHEY and CDR2 SVGAGI come from the germline V gene.

This chain uses TRBV7-3 with TRBJ2-6, with 10 bases fitting TRBD2. Germline CDR1 reads SGHTA; CDR2 reads FQGTGA. J lost 2 bases, V lost 5 bases, and 6 bases had no gene match. The CDR3 is 17 amino acids. For the CDR3, the DNA is TGTGCCAGCAGCCTTACTAGCGGGGAAGCTGGGGCCAACGTCCTGACTTTC. Encoded protein: CASSLTSGEAGANVLTF.

The rearrangement links TRBV19 to TRBJ2-3; 11 bases map to TRBD2. The CDR3 loop spans 14 amino acids. The V segment lost 8 bases and the J segment 4 bases; nucleotides outside the gene matches: 5. CDR1 and CDR2 (germline): LNHDA, SQIVND (reference sequence). For the CDR3, the DNA is TGTGCCAGTGAGATAGCGGGGGGGTCAGATACGCAGTATTTT. It is translated as CASEIAGGSDTQYF.

A few counts support this clonotype. V gene TRBV11-3 combines with J gene TRBJ2-5; TRBD1 matches at 9 bases. The ends lost 0 bases at V and 4 bases at J; junction bases unmatched: 12. CDR3 length equals 18 residues. Looked up from germline, CDR1 is SGHNT and CDR2 is YENEEA. In DNA, the CDR3 is TGTGCCAGCAGCTTAGAGAGGACAGGGGTTCGGTTTCGAGAGACCCAGTACTTC. Amino acid sequence: CASSLERTGVRFRETQYF.